This T cell receptor beta chain came from a study of blood T cell repertoires in COVID-19. The assay was immunoSEQ multiplex PCR, and TCRdb's table has in-frame clones only and misses some. The sample includes a few hundred thousand clones, roughly 90% of them seen just once. CDR3 length: 14 amino acids. V was clipped by 3 bases and J by 5 bases, with 16 bases between them. The germline V gene encodes CDR1 SQVTM and CDR2 ANQGSEA. This TCR was sampled from a young woman with acute COVID-19. The chain links TRBV29-1 to TRBJ1-1; possibly TRBD1 for D (5 bases). Sequencing was done on a sample of PBMCs or T cells enriched from blood (not recorded which). Here the CDR3 DNA reads TGCAGCGTTGACAGGGAGGGAGTCGGTACTGAAGCTTTCTTT. Translating it yields CSVDREGVGTEAFF. The full variable domain, in which reference TRBV29-1 and TRBJ1-1 provide the parts outside the CDR3, is SAVISQKPSRDICQRGTSLTIQCQVDSQVTMMFWYRQQPGQSLTLIATANQGSEATYESGFVIDKFPISRPNLTFSTLTVSNMSPEDSSIYLCSVDREGVGTEAFFGQGTRLTVV.